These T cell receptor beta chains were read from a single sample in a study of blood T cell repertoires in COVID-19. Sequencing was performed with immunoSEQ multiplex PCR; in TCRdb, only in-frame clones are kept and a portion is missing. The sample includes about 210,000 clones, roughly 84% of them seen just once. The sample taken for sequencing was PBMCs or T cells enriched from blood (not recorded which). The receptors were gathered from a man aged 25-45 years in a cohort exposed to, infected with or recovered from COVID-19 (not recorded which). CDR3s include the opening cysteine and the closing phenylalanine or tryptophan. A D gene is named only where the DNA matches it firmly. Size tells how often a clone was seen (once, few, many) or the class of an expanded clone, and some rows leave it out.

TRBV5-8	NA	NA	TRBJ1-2	TGTGCCAGCAGCTCCACTTCGTATGGCTACACCTTC	CASSSTSYGYTF
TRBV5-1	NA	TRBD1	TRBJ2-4	TGCGCCAGCAGCTTATCAGGGGGCGCGGACATTCAGTACTTC	CASSLSGGADIQYF
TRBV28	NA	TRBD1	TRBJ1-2	TGTGCCAGCAGTTATCCCGGGACAGGGGCCCCGGGCTACACCTTC	CASSYPGTGAPGYTF
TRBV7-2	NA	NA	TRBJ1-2	TGTGCCAGCAGCTTTCCTCCGGCCCAGCTTAGCGGCTACACCTTC	CASSFPPAQLSGYTF
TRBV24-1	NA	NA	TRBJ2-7	TGTGCCACCTACGATGACAGGATCAACGAGCAGTACTTC	CATYDDRINEQYF
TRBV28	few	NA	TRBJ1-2	TGTGCCAGCAGTTTATCCGGACAGTTCTATGGCTACACCTTC	CASSLSGQFYGYTF
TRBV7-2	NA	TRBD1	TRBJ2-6	TGTGCCAGCGGGGACAGGGGGCAGAAGACTGGGGCCAACGTCCTGACTTTC	CASGDRGQKTGANVLTF
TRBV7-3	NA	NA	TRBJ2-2	TGTGCCAGCAGCTTAGAACTTAACACCGGGGAGCTGTTTTTT	CASSLELNTGELFF
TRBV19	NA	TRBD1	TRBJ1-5	TGTGCCAGTAGCAAGGGCGGGACAGTAAATCAGCCCCAGCATTTT	CASSKGGTVNQPQHF
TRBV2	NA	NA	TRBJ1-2	TGTGCCAGCAGTGAAGCTAAGGGCGTCGGGGGAGGCTACACCTTC	CASSEAKGVGGGYTF
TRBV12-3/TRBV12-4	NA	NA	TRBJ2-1	TGTGCCAGCACCCTACCCGATTTCAATGAGCAGTTCTTC	CASTLPDFNEQFF
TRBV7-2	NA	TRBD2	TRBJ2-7	TGTGCCAGCAGCCAGAGACTAGCGGGAGTGAGCGAGCAGTACTTC	CASSQRLAGVSEQYF
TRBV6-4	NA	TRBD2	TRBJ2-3	TGTGCCAGCAGTGCCTCGGGACTAGCGGGAGGTCAAGGGGATACGCAGTATTTT	CASSASGLAGGQGDTQYF
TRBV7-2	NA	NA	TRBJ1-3	TGTGCCAGCAGCTTTACTAAAAACACCATATATTTT	CASSFTKNTIYF
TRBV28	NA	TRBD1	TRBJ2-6	TGTGCCAGCAGTCCATATCTTGGGACAGGGGGAGGAGGGGCCAACGTCCTGACTTTC	CASSPYLGTGGGGANVLTF
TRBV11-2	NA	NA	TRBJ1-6	TGTGCCAGCAGCTTAATTCGTAATTCACCCCTCCACTTT	CASSLIRNSPLHF
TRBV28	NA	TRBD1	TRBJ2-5	TGTGCCAGCAGTTTAAGGGACGAGACAGGGGCTCATGGGGCCCAGTACTTC	CASSLRDETGAHGAQYF
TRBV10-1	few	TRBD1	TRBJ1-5	TGCGCCAGCACGGACAGGGACCCCGTTTTTAGCAATCAGCCCCAGCATTTT	CASTDRDPVFSNQPQHF
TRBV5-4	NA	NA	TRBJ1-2	TGTGCCAGCAGCCAATTATTACAGGGCCGGGGCTACACCTTC	CASSQLLQGRGYTF
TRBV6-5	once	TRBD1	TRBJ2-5	TGTGCCAGCAGCCACGGGACAGACCAAGAGACCCAGTACTTC	CASSHGTDQETQYF
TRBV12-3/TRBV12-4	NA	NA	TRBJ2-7	TGTGCCAGCAGTTTTCAGGGGAACAGCGAGCAGTACTTC	CASSFQGNSEQYF
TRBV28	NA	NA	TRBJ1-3	TGTGCCAGCACCCGGGGGGGCTCTGGAAACACCATATATTTT	CASTRGGSGNTIYF
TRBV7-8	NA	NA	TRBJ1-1	TGTGCCAGCAGCTTAGTGACAGACAAGGATGAGGCTTTCTTT	CASSLVTDKDEAFF
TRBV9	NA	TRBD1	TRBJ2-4	TGTGCCAGCAGCGTTCAGGGGGAAAACATTCAGTACTTC	CASSVQGENIQYF
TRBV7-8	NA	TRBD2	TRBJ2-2	TGTGCCAGCGGTCTAGCGGGGGTGAACACCGGGGAGCTGTTTTTT	CASGLAGVNTGELFF
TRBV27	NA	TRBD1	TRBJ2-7	TGTGCCAGCAGTCCTTCGGGACAGGAGCTCTACGAGCAGTACTTC	CASSPSGQELYEQYF
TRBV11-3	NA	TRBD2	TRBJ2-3	TGTGCCAGCAGCCTGACTAGCCTTAGCACAGATACGCAGTATTTT	CASSLTSLSTDTQYF
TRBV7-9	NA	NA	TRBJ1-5	TGTGCCAGCAGCTTAAGTCGGCAGGCAAATAGCAATCAGCCCCAGCATTTT	CASSLSRQANSNQPQHF
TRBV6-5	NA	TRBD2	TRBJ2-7	TGTGCCAGCAGTTACTCCACTAGCGGGCCCCGGGAGCAGTACTTC	CASSYSTSGPREQYF
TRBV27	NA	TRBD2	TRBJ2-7	TGTGCCAGCAGTTTATCGATTGAGAGCGGGGCCTACGAGCAGTACTTC	CASSLSIESGAYEQYF
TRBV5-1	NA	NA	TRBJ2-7	TGCGCCAGCAGCGACGCGGGCCCTCCCTACGAGCAGTACTTC	CASSDAGPPYEQYF
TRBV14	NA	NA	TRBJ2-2	TGTGCCAGCCCCCTGCGGGAGAACACCGGGGAGCTGTTTTTT	CASPLRENTGELFF
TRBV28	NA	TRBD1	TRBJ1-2	TGTGCCGCTGGACAGGGGACGGACTATGGCTACACCTTC	CAAGQGTDYGYTF
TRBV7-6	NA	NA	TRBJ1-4	TGTGCCAGCAGCTTAGGTACGCGCTCTAATGAAAAACTGTTTTTT	CASSLGTRSNEKLFF
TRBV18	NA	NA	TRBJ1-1	TGTGCCAGCTCCGACAGGACGGCGTCGGAAGCTTTCTTT	CASSDRTASEAFF
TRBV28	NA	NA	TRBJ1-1	TGTGCCAGCAGCCCCATTTTAAGGGCAGGGGAGAACACTGAAGCTTTCTTT	CASSPILRAGENTEAFF
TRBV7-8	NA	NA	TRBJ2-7	TGTGCCAGCAGGTCTAGGGGATCTTACGAGCAGTACTTC	CASRSRGSYEQYF
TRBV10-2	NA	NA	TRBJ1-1	TGCGCCAGCAGTAAGACTGAGCTTAAGACTGAAGCTTTCTTT	CASSKTELKTEAFF
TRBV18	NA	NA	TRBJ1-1	TGTGCCAGCTCACCTCTTGGGGCAGGGCGGAACACTGAAGCTTTCTTT	CASSPLGAGRNTEAFF
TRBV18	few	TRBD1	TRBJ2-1	TGTGCCAGCTCACCTGCCGGGACAGGGGGCGGTGAGCAGTTCTTC	CASSPAGTGGGEQFF
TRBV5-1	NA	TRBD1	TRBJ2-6	TGCGCCAGCAGGCCCGAGACAGGGGTTCCTGGGGCCAACGTCCTGACTTTC	CASRPETGVPGANVLTF
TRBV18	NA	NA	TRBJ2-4	TGTGCCAGCTCACGCGGGACCGAAAACATTCAGTACTTC	CASSRGTENIQYF
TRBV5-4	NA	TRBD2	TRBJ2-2	TGTGCCAGCGCTAATAGCGGGAGGTACTCCCCCGGGGAGCTGTTTTTT	CASANSGRYSPGELFF
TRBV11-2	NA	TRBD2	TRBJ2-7	TGTGCCAGCAGCTCCGTGGCTAGCGGGTACGAGCAGTACTTC	CASSSVASGYEQYF
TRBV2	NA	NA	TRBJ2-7	TGTGCCAGCAGTGGGAGGGTTCAGGGGCAGTACTTC	CASSGRVQGQYF
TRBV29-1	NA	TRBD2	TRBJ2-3	TGCAGCGTTGAAGGGCTGCTAGCGGGTAGCACAGATACGCAGTATTTT	CSVEGLLAGSTDTQYF
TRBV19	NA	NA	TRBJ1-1	TGTGCCAGTAGTCGAGGGGGCACTGAAGCTTTCTTT	CASSRGGTEAFF
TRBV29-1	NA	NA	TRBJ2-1	TGCAGCGGAACATCTTATGCAGACAACCCGTCGGGGTATGAGCAGTTCTTC	CSGTSYADNPSGYEQFF